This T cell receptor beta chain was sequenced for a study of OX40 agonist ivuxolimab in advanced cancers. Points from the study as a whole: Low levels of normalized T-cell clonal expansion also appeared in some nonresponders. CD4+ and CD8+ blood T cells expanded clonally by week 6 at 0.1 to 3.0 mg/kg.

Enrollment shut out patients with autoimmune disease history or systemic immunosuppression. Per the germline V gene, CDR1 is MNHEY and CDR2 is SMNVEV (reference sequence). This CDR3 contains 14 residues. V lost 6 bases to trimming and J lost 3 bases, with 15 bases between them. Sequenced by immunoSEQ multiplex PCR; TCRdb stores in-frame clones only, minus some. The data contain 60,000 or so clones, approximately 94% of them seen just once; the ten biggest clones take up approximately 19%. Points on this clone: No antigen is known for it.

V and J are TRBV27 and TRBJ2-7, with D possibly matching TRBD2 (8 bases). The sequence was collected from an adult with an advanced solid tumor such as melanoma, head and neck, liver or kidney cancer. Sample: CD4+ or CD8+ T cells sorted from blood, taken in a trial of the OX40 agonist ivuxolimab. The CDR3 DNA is TGTGCCAGCAGCACGGGAGGGGGCCTCTACGAGCAGTACTTC. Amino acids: CASSTGGGLYEQYF.